Following are 21 T cell receptor beta chains from one sample sequenced in a study of CD8+CD57+ T cells in acquired aplastic anemia (dated by TCRdb to the late 2010s). Expansion of CD8+CD57+ cells had been shown by flow cytometry in the patients chosen for sequencing. The sequencer listed for this sample is Illumina HiSeq 2000. TCR beta VDJ combination and CDR3 sequence profiling used genomic DNA as the template. The public sequencing data were trimmed at Q25 with fastp and processed into clonotypes with MiXCR by TCRdb, which kept only in-frame beta chains. Rows are unified per CDR3 protein, each entry keeping the most common DNA and genes. The sample yields approximately 470,000 distinct CDR3 sequences; approximately 33% were counted once. Approximately 0.82% of the sample lies in the top ten. Sequenced: sorted CD4+, CD8+, or CD8+CD57+ T cells (not recorded which) from PBMCs. The receptors were sampled from a human donor with aplastic anemia.

The count of this clonotype is one. V usage is TRBV5-1 and J usage is TRBJ1-1; D gene uncertain. V lost 1 base, J lost 6 bases, and 13 bases lay in between. This CDR3 comprises 14 residues. Germline CDR1 and CDR2: SGHRS and YFSETQ. CDR3 sequence (DNA): TGCGCCAGCAGCTTGCCTACAAAGTCCCCTGAAGCTTTCTTT. Encoded protein: CASSLPTKSPEAFF.

As for this clonotype: A read error may produce the germline difference seen at one junction end. This chain connects TRBV20-1 to TRBJ1-2, with D perhaps matching TRBD1 (6 bases). This CDR3 spans 14 amino acids. In germline, CDR1 is DFQATT, CDR2 SNEGSKA (reference sequence). The CDR3 protein is CGARDPQGLAGYTF. In nucleotides, the CDR3 is TGCGGTGCTAGAGACCCACAGGGCTTGGCTGGCTACACCTTC.

The chain couples TRBV6-1 to TRBJ1-5; D not resolved. Germline CDR1 is MNHNS and CDR2 is SASEGT. Between the trimmed V and J ends, which lost 6 bases and 5 bases, there was a span of 17 bases. The CDR3 contains 15 residues. CDR3 nucleotide sequence: TGTGCCAGCAGCCTTGAGAAGAGTCCGCATCAGCCCCAGCATTTT. The encoded protein is CASSLEKSPHQPQHF.

The chain employs TRBV2 and TRBJ2-7; D may be TRBD2 (5 bases). The germline V gene has CDR1 SNHLY and CDR2 FYNNEI. The CDR3 covers 15 residues. Trimming took 5 bases from V and 6 from J, leaving 20 bases between them. DNA of the CDR3: TGTGCCAGCAGTTCAGACGCGAGGTGGGGAGTCGAGCAGTACTTC. Its translation is CASSSDARWGVEQYF. Together with reference TRBV2 and TRBJ2-7, the CDR3 gives the full variable domain: EPEVTQTPSHQVTQMGQEVILRCVPISNHLYFYWYRQILGQKVEFLVSFYNNEISEKSEIFDDQFSVERPDGSNFTLKIRSTKLEDSAMYFCASSSDARWGVEQYFGPGTRLTVT.

The chain joins TRBV29-1 to TRBJ1-2; D is possibly TRBD1 (6 bases). V shed 6 bases and J shed 4 bases, with 12 bases lying between them. CDR3 length: 12 amino acids. CDR1 SQVTM and CDR2 ANQGSEA come from the germline V gene. The CDR3 here is CSVDGQSYGYTF. CDR3 coding DNA: TGCAGCGTAGACGGACAGAGCTATGGCTACACCTTC.

This clonotype was seen ten or more times. The CDR3 DNA reads TGTGCCAGTAGTAGGGCAGATACGCAGTATTTT. It translates to CASSRADTQYF. The V and J genes are TRBV19 and TRBJ2-3; D uncertain. V dropped 4 bases and J dropped 4 bases, with 3 bases sitting between them. The CDR3 loop spans 11 amino acids. Germline loops: CDR1 LNHDA, CDR2 SQIVND (reference sequence).

This clonotype appeared many times. The chain employs TRBV10-3 and TRBJ2-2, with 7 bases fitting TRBD2. The V gene end was trimmed by 7 bases and the J gene end by 1 base; junction bases not matched to a gene: 3. CDR3 length: 14 amino acids. Germline-derived CDR1 and CDR2 are ENHRY and SYGVKD. The CDR3 nucleotides are TGTGCCATCAACCGGGGGGAGAACACCGGGGAGCTGTTTTTT. Translation: CAINRGENTGELFF.

The gene calls are TRBV7-6 and TRBJ2-1; D gene unclear. CDR3 size: 15 residues. V was shortened by 5 bases and J by 7 bases, with 18 bases between the two germline ends. CDR1 is SGHVS, CDR2 FNYEAQ, per germline. CDR3 amino acids: CASSPRFLVINEQFF. The CDR3 nucleotides read TGTGCCAGCAGCCCCCGGTTCTTGGTGATAAATGAGCAGTTCTTC. Combining the CDR3 with reference TRBV7-6 and TRBJ2-1 gives the whole variable domain GAGVSQSPRYKVTKRGQDVALRCDPISGHVSLYWYRQALGQGPEFLTYFNYEAQQDKSGLPNDRFSAERPEGSISTLTIQRTEQRDSAMYRCASSPRFLVINEQFFGPGTRLTVL.

The chain uses TRBV25-1 and TRBJ2-7; a weak D match, TRBD2 (5 bases). Deletions cut 4 bases from V and 7 bases from J, with 14 bases between. Germline V gene lookup returns CDR1 MGHDK and CDR2 SYGVNS. The CDR3 is made up of 13 amino acids. The CDR3 here is CASSVSGPGEQYF. For the CDR3, the DNA is TGTGCCAGCAGTGTCTCGGGTCCGGGGGAGCAGTACTTC.

This clonotype was seen repeatedly, ten times or more. V gene TRBV20-1 combines with J gene TRBJ1-6; D is unclear. The CDR3 length is 12 residues. V was clipped by 6 bases and J by 5 bases, with 8 bases between them. The germline gives CDR1 DFQATT, CDR2 SNEGSKA (reference sequence). Written as DNA, the CDR3 is TGCAGTGCCGCAGGAAATAATTCACCCCTCCACTTT. This codes for CSAAGNNSPLHF.

This clonotype was seen ten or more times. CDR3: CARGLDQSQPQHF. The CDR3 bases are TGTGCCAGGGGGCTAGATCAAAGTCAGCCCCAGCATTTT. This chain connects TRBV2 to TRBJ1-5, with a tentative D call TRBD1 (5 bases). From germline, CDR1 is SNHLY and CDR2 FYNNEI. V lost 9 bases and J lost 6, with 15 bases in between. CDR3 size: 13 residues.

The genes are TRBV10-3 and TRBJ2-1, with 11 positions matching TRBD2. J lost 0 bases, V lost 4 bases, and 11 bases had no gene match. The CDR3 totals 19 residues. Germline lookup yields CDR1 ENHRY and CDR2 SYGVKD. In DNA, the CDR3 is TGTGCCATCAGTGGTCCGGTAGCGGGAGGGCCGGGCTCCTACAATGAGCAGTTCTTC. Residues: CAISGPVAGGPGSYNEQFF.

This clonotype has just a few counts. This chain links TRBV11-2 with TRBJ1-3; D remains ambiguous. There are 15 residues in the CDR3. Germline CDR1 is SGHAT and CDR2 is FQNNGV. V was shortened by 0 bases and J by 0 bases, with 6 bases between the two germline ends. This chain's CDR3 is CASSLEPDSGNTIYF. For the CDR3, the DNA is TGTGCCAGCAGCTTAGAACCGGACTCTGGAAACACCATATATTTT.

This clonotype was counted a few times. The J gene is TRBJ2-7, the V gene TRBV20-1; possible D gene TRBD2, 7 bases. The CDR3 consists of 16 residues. Germline CDR1 reads DFQATT; CDR2 reads SNEGSKA (reference sequence). V was clipped by 0 bases and J by 0 bases, with 15 bases between them. The CDR3 nucleotides read TGCAGTGCTAGAGATTGGGGGGGCATTTCCTCCTACGAGCAGTACTTC. Its translation: CSARDWGGISSYEQYF.

This chain joins TRBV6-1 and TRBJ1-2; 9 positions agree with TRBD1. Per germline, CDR1 MNHNS and CDR2 SASEGT. V trimming: 7 bases; J trimming: 13 bases; junction bases outside the gene matches: 16. CDR3 size: 14 residues. CDR3: CASTRGGTGFESTF. The CDR3 region has the DNA TGTGCCAGCACCAGAGGAGGGACAGGGTTTGAATCCACCTTC.

The chain combines TRBV25-1 with TRBJ1-3; possible D gene TRBD1, 5 bases. Germline CDR1 reads MGHDK; CDR2 reads SYGVNS. The CDR3 runs 15 residues. Trimming removed 6 bases at V and 0 bases at J, with 12 bases between. For the CDR3, the DNA is TGTGCCAGCAGCGTCGGGGACCGCTCTGGAAACACCATATATTTT. Protein product: CASSVGDRSGNTIYF.

This clonotype has only one observation. A much larger clone differs from this one at a single base, so this may be a read error. This chain links TRBV7-3 with TRBJ2-7; 11 bases fit TRBD2. CDR1 is SGHTA, CDR2 FQGTGA, per germline. CDR3 length: 15 amino acids. The CDR3 nucleotides are TGTGCCCGCAGCTTAGCGGGGGGGCTCCCAGGGGAGCAGTACTTC. Translation gives CARSLAGGLPGEQYF.

This clonotype was observed a single time. V usage is TRBV24-1 and J usage is TRBJ1-2, with D possibly matching TRBD1 (6 bases). Per the germline V gene, CDR1 is KGHDR and CDR2 is SFDVKD. The CDR3 consists of 14 residues. Trimming left V 5 bases short and J 0 bases short, with 9 bases between. The DNA for the CDR3 is TGTGCCACCAGTGCTACAGGGTCTAACTATGGCTACACCTTC. This gives the protein CATSATGSNYGYTF.

The rearrangement joins TRBV12-3 or TRBV12-4 to TRBJ1-6, with 8 bases identical to TRBD1. The junction had 5 bases not matched to a gene; V was cut back by 7 bases and J by 6 bases. The CDR3 spans 14 residues. The CDR3 is CASTLRGPNSPLHF. DNA of the CDR3: TGTGCCAGCACCCTCAGGGGGCCTAATTCACCCCTCCACTTT.

The chain recombines TRBV10-3 with TRBJ1-2, with D tentatively TRBD1 (5 bases). Trimming took 11 bases from V and 5 from J, leaving 15 bases between them. Looked up from germline, CDR1 is ENHRY and CDR2 is SYGVKD. This CDR3 contains 12 residues. CDR3 nucleotides: TGTGCCGTCTCCCCAGGGTCTTATGGCTACACCTTC. As protein: CAVSPGSYGYTF.

This clonotype was observed a single time. This CDR3 reads CSVEETSSGDGGTIYF. As DNA, the CDR3 is TGCAGCGTTGAAGAGACTAGCTCCGGAGATGGTGGCACCATATATTTT. The chain recombines TRBV29-1 with TRBJ1-3; no reliable D call. In germline, CDR1 is SQVTM, CDR2 ANQGSEA. V was pared by 0 bases and J by 9 bases, with 21 bases between. This CDR3 region has 16 residues.